The 9 T cell receptor beta chains in this list originate from one sample, sequenced in a study of cytomegalovirus exposure and HLA in healthy donors. The method was immunoSEQ multiplex PCR; TCRdb's version includes in-frame clones alone and lacks a portion of them. The sample lists approximately 110,000 clones, around 94% occurring once. Material for sequencing was PBMCs. These receptors all come from a woman between 18 and 29 years old in good health and CMV-seronegative.

This clone occurred a few times. The V and J genes are TRBV7-2 and TRBJ2-5; 11 positions agree with TRBD2. V lost 3 bases, J lost 14 bases, and 5 bases stayed unmatched. Germline CDR1 and CDR2: SGHTA and FQGNSA. The CDR3 has 12 residues. CDR3 in DNA: TGTGCCAGCAGCTTTGCTAGCGGGGGGCTCTACTTC. Translated, it gives CASSFASGGLYF.

This rearrangement joins TRBV7-2 to TRBJ2-1, with 9 bases identical to TRBD2. V trimming: 0 bases; J trimming: 6 bases; junction bases outside the gene matches: 0. The CDR3 extends over 14 amino acids. In germline, CDR1 is SGHTA, CDR2 FQGNSA. The CDR3 sequence is CASSLASGGNEQFF. The CDR3 DNA sequence: TGTGCCAGCAGCTTAGCTAGCGGGGGCAATGAGCAGTTCTTC.

The genes are TRBV18 and TRBJ2-3; D is perhaps TRBD2 (5 bases). The CDR3 contains 15 residues. Looked up from germline, CDR1 is KGHSH and CDR2 is LQKENI. Trimming removed 3 bases at V and 1 base at J, with 11 bases between. The chain's CDR3 is CASSPPGVRTDTQYF. The DNA for the CDR3 is TGTGCCAGCTCACCTCCCGGGGTTCGCACAGATACGCAGTATTTT.

The gene calls are TRBV9 and TRBJ2-1, with 7 nucleotides matching TRBD2. CDR1 and CDR2 from the germline V gene are SGDLS and YYNGEE. V was clipped by 0 bases and J by 13 bases; unmatched bases: 7. CDR3 length: 13 amino acids. The CDR3 sequence is CASSVAGGLDQFF. The CDR3 DNA reads TGTGCCAGCAGCGTAGCGGGGGGTTTGGATCAGTTCTTC. The whole variable domain, remainder taken from reference TRBV9 and TRBJ2-1, is DSGVTQTPKHLITATGQRVTLRCSPRSGDLSVYWYQQSLDQGLQFLIQYYNGEERAKGNILERFSAQQFPDLHSELNLSSLELGDSALYFCASSVAGGLDQFFGPGTRLTVL.

V and J are TRBV30 and TRBJ1-2; tentatively, D is TRBD1 (5 bases). Germline V gene data show CDR1 as GTSNPN and CDR2 as SVGIG (reference sequence). V dropped 3 bases and J dropped 7 bases, with 15 bases sitting between them. The CDR3 extends over 13 amino acids. The CDR3 loop reads CAWRGEVRPGYTF. The CDR3 region has the DNA TGTGCCTGGAGGGGGGAGGTACGCCCTGGCTACACCTTC.

J is TRBJ1-2 and V is TRBV7-2; possibly TRBD1 for D (5 bases). The CDR3 totals 14 residues. V shed 2 bases and J shed 6 bases, with 13 bases lying between them. Germline V gives CDR1 SGHTA, CDR2 FQGNSA. Here the CDR3 reads CASSLFSGLNGYTF. The CDR3 nucleotides read TGTGCCAGCAGCTTATTTTCAGGGCTTAATGGCTACACCTTC. The full variable domain, rest sourced from reference TRBV7-2 and TRBJ1-2, is GAGVSQSPSNKVTEKGKDVELRCDPISGHTALYWYRQSLGQGLEFLIYFQGNSAPDKSGLPSDRFSAERTGGSVSTLTIQRTQQEDSAVYLCASSLFSGLNGYTFGSGTRLTVV.

The chain combines TRBV27 with TRBJ1-2, with a tentative D call TRBD1 (5 bases). CDR3 length equals 18 residues. Trimming removed 8 bases at V and 1 base at J, with 26 bases between. Germline lookup yields CDR1 MNHEY and CDR2 SMNVEV (reference sequence). CDR3 region: CASRSLGGVAVLNYGYTF. The CDR3 DNA follows: TGTGCCAGCCGCTCGCTGGGAGGGGTTGCGGTCCTTAACTATGGCTACACCTTC.

The V call is TRBV27, the J call TRBJ1-5; TRBD1 aligns across 7 bases. CDR3 length: 15 residues. Germline CDR1 and CDR2: MNHEY and SMNVEV (reference sequence). V gave up 7 bases and J gave up 7 bases; unmatched junction bases: 13. This CDR3 reads CASTPEGGLGQPQHF. The DNA of the CDR3 is TGTGCCAGCACCCCGGAAGGGGGCCTCGGGCAGCCCCAGCATTTT.

The chain links TRBV28 to TRBJ2-7, with TRBD2 matching 9 bases. J gave up 3 bases and V 5 bases, and 2 bases lay outside the gene matches. The CDR3 has 13 amino acids. CDR1 is MDHEN, CDR2 SYDVKM, per germline. The CDR3 loop reads CASSGGRVYEQYF. CDR3 coding DNA: TGTGCCAGCAGTGGCGGGAGGGTCTACGAGCAGTACTTC.